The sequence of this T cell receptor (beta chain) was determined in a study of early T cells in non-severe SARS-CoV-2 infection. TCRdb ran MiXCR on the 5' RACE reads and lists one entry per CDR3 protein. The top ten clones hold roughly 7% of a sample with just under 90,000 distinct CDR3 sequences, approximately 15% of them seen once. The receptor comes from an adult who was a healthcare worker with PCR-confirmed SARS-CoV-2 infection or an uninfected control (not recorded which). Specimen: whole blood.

In nucleotides, the CDR3 is TGTGCCAGCAGTGACTACCTCGAGGAGCAGTTCTTC. Protein: CASSDYLEEQFF. This chain links TRBV2 with TRBJ2-1; D is uncertain. The CDR3 is made up of 12 amino acids. The germline V gene has CDR1 SNHLY and CDR2 FYNNEI. The ends were cut back, 3 bases at V and 10 bases at J, with 10 bases in the middle.